This T cell receptor beta chain is drawn from a study of CD8+ T cells in alopecia areata. Overall study findings and caveats: It was lesional scalp, especially alopecia totalis/universalis, that showed higher clonality than normal scalp. Scalp sample data also include resident alphabeta T cells from normal skin. With patients, TCR sharing proved less clear than in mice, a difference possibly related to HLA.

Reverse transcription of extracted RNA yielded cDNA, which provided the sequencing template. Assay used: immunoSEQ multiplex PCR; TCRdb lists only in-frame clones, some missing. The top ten clones hold around 3% of a sample with 100,000 to 150,000 clones, around 61% of them seen once. Using a FACSAria, the CD4+ and CD8+ T cells were sorted from the PBMCs. Trimming removed 8 bases at V and 8 bases at J, with 16 bases between. Germline CDR1 is SQVTM and CDR2 is ANQGSEA. This CDR3 spans 11 amino acids. This clone was observed a few times. The antigen is not known. The sequence came from a human donor in good health. Material for sequencing was CD4+ T cells sorted from blood. The J gene is TRBJ2-7, the V gene TRBV29-1; no definite D call. The CDR3: CSFVGPRQQYF. The CDR3 DNA reads as TGCAGCTTCGTAGGTCCTCGGCAGCAGTACTTC.